This TCR beta chain was observed in a study of CD8+ T cells in alopecia areata. For the study at large: Twice a day, 5 to 10 mg of oral tofacitinib was administered to treated patients.

The authors extracted RNA and reverse transcribed it into cDNA as the sequencing template. Produced via immunoSEQ multiplex PCR; TCRdb's table is partial and in-frame only. The repertoire consists of fewer than 250,000 clones, with 57% occurring once and the leading ten covering over 0.4%. A word on this clone: What it binds is unknown.

The germline CDR1 and CDR2 sequences are SGDLS and YYNGEE. The CDR3 has 15 amino acids. V dropped 3 bases and J dropped 2 bases, with 15 bases sitting between them. Findings of the study overall: It was lesional scalp, especially alopecia totalis/universalis, that showed higher clonality than normal scalp.

This chain uses TRBV9 with TRBJ2-7; D possibly uses TRBD1 or TRBD2 (5 bases each). Source: CD4+ T cells sorted from blood, taken at week 0. The source is a human donor with alopecia areata. CDR3 amino acids: CASSALGTETYEQYF. CDR3 nucleotides: TGTGCCAGCAGCGCACTAGGGACGGAGACCTACGAGCAGTACTTC.